The T cell receptor beta chain under discussion was sequenced for a study of shared clonotypes between healthy human individuals. General study results and limits: In a few donors, around 5.5% of naive CD4 clonotypes appeared in common. Collection of samples was limited to blood; tissue repertoires likely differ.

Replicate PCRs from sorted subsets contained about 0.2 ug DNA, which is some 32,000 T cell genomes. Original processing notes: For the immunoSEQ data, sequences were junction-only without quality scores, so filtering differed. The method was immunoSEQ multiplex PCR; TCRdb's version includes in-frame clones alone and lacks a portion of them. V, J and clone size reflect that table, while D and trimming were determined from the DNA. Of a few million clones listed, around 93% are singletons. Worth noting for this clone: Its cognate antigen is unknown.

The CDR3 extends over 14 amino acids. V lost 3 bases to trimming and J lost 1 base, with 9 bases between them. Germline CDR1 SGHTA, CDR2 FQGNSA. This receptor was obtained from a man between 18 and 35 years old in good health. Some clones in this sample may be carry-over from other donors' samples. Sequencing input: naive CD4+ T cells from PBMCs. Subset: CD45RA+ positively selected. The chain employs TRBV7-2 and TRBJ1-1; D is unresolved. The CDR3 region is CASSLQPSNTEAFF. CDR3 DNA sequence: TGTGCCAGCAGCTTGCAACCGTCGAACACTGAAGCTTTCTTT.